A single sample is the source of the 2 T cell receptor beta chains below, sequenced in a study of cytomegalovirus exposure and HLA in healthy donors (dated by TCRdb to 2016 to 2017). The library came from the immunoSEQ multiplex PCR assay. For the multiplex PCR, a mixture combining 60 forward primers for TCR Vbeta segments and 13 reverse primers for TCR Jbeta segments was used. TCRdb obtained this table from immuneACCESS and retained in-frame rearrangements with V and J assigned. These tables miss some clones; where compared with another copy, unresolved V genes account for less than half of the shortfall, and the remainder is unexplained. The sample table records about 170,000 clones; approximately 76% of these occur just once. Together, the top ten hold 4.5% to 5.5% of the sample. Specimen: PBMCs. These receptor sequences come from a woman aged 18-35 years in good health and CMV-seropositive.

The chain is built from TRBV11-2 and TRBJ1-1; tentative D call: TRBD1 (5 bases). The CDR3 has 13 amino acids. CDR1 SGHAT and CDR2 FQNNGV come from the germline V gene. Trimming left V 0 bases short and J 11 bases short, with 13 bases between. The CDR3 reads CASSLDAGLGAFF. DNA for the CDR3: TGTGCCAGCAGCTTAGATGCAGGGTTGGGGGCTTTCTTT.

The CDR3 DNA follows: TGTGCCAGCAGTGAGGGGGGGGCGGAGTATTCACCCCTCCACTTT. Translated, it gives CASSEGGAEYSPLHF. The V and J genes are TRBV2 and TRBJ1-6, with a weak D call TRBD1 (6 bases). The CDR3 has 15 residues. CDR1 is SNHLY, CDR2 FYNNEI, per germline. Trimming shortened V by 3 bases and J by 8 bases, and 14 bases separated the two germline ends. The full variable domain, its missing parts supplied by reference TRBV2 and TRBJ1-6, is EPEVTQTPSHQVTQMGQEVILRCVPISNHLYFYWYRQILGQKVEFLVSFYNNEISEKSEIFDDQFSVERPDGSNFTLKIRSTKLEDSAMYFCASSEGGAEYSPLHFGNGTRLTVT.